A selection of T cell receptor beta chains follows, all from one sample in a study of radiotherapy plus CTLA-4 blockade in lung cancer. The protocol was immunoSEQ multiplex PCR, while the TCRdb copy is restricted to in-frame clones and leaves out a portion. The data contain some 66,000 clones, about four fifths of them singletons. The sequences come from peripheral blood, collected from a patient treated with radiotherapy plus ipilimumab. The receptor set was obtained from a human donor with non-small cell lung cancer who had a partial response to radiotherapy plus ipilimumab. The conserved cysteine and the conserved F or W are not part of the CDR3 here. Size tells how often a clone was seen (once, few, many) or the class of an expanded clone, and some rows leave it out.

clone size,V gene,J gene,CDR3 protein
.,TRBV28,TRBJ2-6,ASSPRARSSGANVLT
.,TRBV5-4,TRBJ2-7,ASSQGLAGVYEQY
.,TRBV27,TRBJ2-7,ASSDSVAGASSYEQY
.,TRBV5-6,TRBJ1-1,ASSLGQGLSNTEAF
.,TRBV9,TRBJ2-3,ASSVGGGRPDTQY
.,TRBV5-6,TRBJ1-2,ASSMGTGYYGYT
once,TRBV18,TRBJ1-5,ASSPAGGLGQPQH
.,TRBV19,TRBJ2-6,ASTPVGGSSGANVLT
few,TRBV7-9,TRBJ1-2,ASSLFRQGEGYT
.,TRBV10-1,TRBJ1-2,ASSEELGGGYT
.,TRBV5-1,TRBJ2-5,ASTRQGIQETQY
.,TRBV4-2,TRBJ2-4,ASSQEIAGAKSTKNIQY
.,TRBV11-2,TRBJ1-4,ASSLRREKLF
.,TRBV28,TRBJ2-7,ASSRTSVYEQY
.,TRBV10-1,TRBJ2-3,ASSSGRGKTDTQY
.,TRBV28,TRBJ1-1,ASSLIGGGTEAF
.,TRBV2,TRBJ2-1,ASSVQGTNEQF
.,TRBV11-2,TRBJ2-1,ASSLGTSGRARNEQF
.,TRBV6-1,TRBJ1-2,ASSVTGTVGYT
.,TRBV19,TRBJ2-1,ASSIGEYGLAGAYNEQF
.,TRBV4-2,TRBJ2-3,ASSQGGGRAWEDTQY
.,TRBV5-6,TRBJ2-3,ASSPRRGWGDAQY
.,TRBV18,TRBJ2-2,ASSPGLAENTGELF
.,TRBV28,TRBJ2-2,ASRVGGVNTGELF
.,TRBV27,.,ASSLRGLGLYEQY
once,TRBV30,TRBJ2-7,ACGRVEQY
.,TRBV2,TRBJ1-2,ASTGGDSGYGYT
.,TRBV2,TRBJ1-6,ASSGVRGNNSPLH
.,TRBV5-4,TRBJ2-7,ASSLEREYEQY
few,TRBV6-6,TRBJ2-7,ASSRGTERYEQY
many,TRBV4-1,TRBJ1-4,ASSQAWRQGGEKLF
.,TRBV9,TRBJ2-7,ASSVGVTGETYEQY
.,TRBV27,TRBJ2-2,ASSSQGGIGTGELF
.,TRBV7-3,TRBJ2-1,ASSGGGVSYNEQF
.,TRBV18,TRBJ2-6,ASSPNLEGAGANVLT
.,TRBV28,TRBJ1-5,AIGPGGQIGQPQH
few,TRBV11-3,TRBJ2-1,ASSSPNSGRAYNEQF
.,TRBV6-1,TRBJ1-1,ASSEFVRVGNTEAF
.,TRBV6-1,TRBJ2-3,ASKTTTTDTQY
few,TRBV5-6,TRBJ1-2,ASSPGTGSYGYT
.,TRBV28,TRBJ1-2,ASRGGAWRGYT
.,TRBV18,TRBJ2-7,ASSPAAVSSYEQY
once,TRBV28,TRBJ2-4,ASSLKGAPNIQY
.,TRBV2,.,ASREELYEQY
.,TRBV7-9,TRBJ1-1,ASSLAGSMNTEAF
.,TRBV15,TRBJ2-7,ATSRKFRGPQDEQY
.,TRBV5-4,TRBJ1-2,ASSRSGTAEYYGYT
.,TRBV5-4,TRBJ2-6,ASSPGGWSSGANVLT
.,TRBV5-1,TRBJ2-5,ASSFQGAQETQY
.,TRBV5-1,TRBJ1-4,ASSYQQDEKLF
.,TRBV2,TRBJ2-6,ASSEELVFTGTGANVLT
.,TRBV5-1,TRBJ1-2,ASSLETPNYGYT
.,TRBV18,TRBJ2-7,ASSPRLAGDEQY